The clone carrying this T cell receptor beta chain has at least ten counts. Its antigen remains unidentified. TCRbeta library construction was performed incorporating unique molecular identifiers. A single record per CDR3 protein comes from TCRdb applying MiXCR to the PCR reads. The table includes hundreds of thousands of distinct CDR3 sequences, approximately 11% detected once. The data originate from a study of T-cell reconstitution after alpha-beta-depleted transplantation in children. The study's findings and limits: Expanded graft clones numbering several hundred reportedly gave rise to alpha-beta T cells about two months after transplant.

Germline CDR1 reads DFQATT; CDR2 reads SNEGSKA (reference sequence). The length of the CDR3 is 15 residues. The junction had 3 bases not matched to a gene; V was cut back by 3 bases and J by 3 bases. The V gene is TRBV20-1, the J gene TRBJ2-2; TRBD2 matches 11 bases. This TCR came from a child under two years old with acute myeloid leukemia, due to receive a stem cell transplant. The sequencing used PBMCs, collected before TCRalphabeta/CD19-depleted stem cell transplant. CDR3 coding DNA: TGCAGTGCTAGGTCTAGCGGGAGGTACACCGGGGAGCTGTTTTTT. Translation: CSARSSGRYTGELFF.